This TCR beta chain comes out of a study of cytomegalovirus exposure and HLA in healthy donors. Study-wide points: Later examination showed HLA-associated TCR beta chains had greater clonal expansion than equally common others. A later analysis found that most CMV-associated TCR beta chains appeared HLA-restricted. A later analysis linked a missense DCLRE1C variant to TCR beta V- and J-gene trimming. In presence/absence analyses, roughly uniform sequencing depth across donors was assumed.

This clone was seen a handful of times. Its matching antigen is unknown. PCR involved 60 Vbeta and 13 Jbeta primers. Some clones are missing from TCRdb's copy, which holds only in-frame ones; the method was immunoSEQ multiplex PCR. This sample has 100,000 to 150,000 clones, with roughly 66% found just once. The germline gives CDR1 SGHTA, CDR2 FQGTGA. V lost 5 bases, J lost 5 bases, and 11 bases stayed unmatched. There are 15 residues in the CDR3. The V gene is TRBV7-3, the J gene TRBJ2-7, with 8 bases lining up with TRBD2. The sequence was collected from a man in his sixties in good health and CMV-seropositive. The sample consisted of PBMCs. The chain's CDR3 is CASSIGGGRSNEQYF. The CDR3 nucleotides are TGTGCCAGCAGCATCGGGGGGGGTAGGTCCAACGAGCAGTACTTC.